This TCR beta chain was captured in a study of human T cells and chemical hapten exposure. This clonotype was counted many times. The V and J ends lost 2 bases and 2 bases, in that order; junction bases with no gene match: 1. The CDR3 length is 17 residues. The germline V gene encodes CDR1 MRHNA and CDR2 SNTAGT. The authors extracted total RNA from unfractionated whole blood. TCRdb fed the 5' RACE reads into MiXCR, producing one record per CDR3 protein. The table has 81,000 or so distinct CDR3 sequences, 7% to 8% seen once. This chain uses TRBV6-4 with TRBJ2-3; 16 bases align to TRBD2. This TCR came from a male donor in good health. The CDR3 DNA reads as TGTGCCAGCAGTGACGGGACTAGCGGGGGGGCCACAGATACGCAGTATTTT. It encodes CASSDGTSGGATDTQYF.